The 7 T cell receptor beta chains presented below share a single source sample, sequenced in a study of T cell repertoires in cytomegalovirus infection. Each CDR3 protein gets one entry after TCRdb re-called the reads with MiXCR. The table includes approximately 550,000 distinct CDR3 sequences, 15% to 20% detected once. Sample: CD8+ T cells from PBMCs. Receptors originate from a human donor in good health (CMV status not recorded). Some clones in this sample may be carry-over from other donors' samples.

This clonotype was picked up one time. With a much larger clone just one base away, this may be a read error. The chain is built from TRBV28 and TRBJ2-7, with D perhaps matching TRBD2 (6 bases). Per the germline V gene, CDR1 is MDHEN and CDR2 is SYDVKM. This CDR3 has 14 residues. CDR3 sequence reads: CASKIWAGTYEKYF. CDR3 nucleotides: TGTGCCAGCAAGATATGGGCGGGAACCTACGAGAAGTACTTC.

This clonotype has only a few counts. This chain links TRBV28 with TRBJ1-2; the match to TRBD1 covers 7 bases. V was pared by 10 bases and J by 7 bases, with 15 bases of the junction left unmatched. The CDR3 extends over 14 amino acids. The germline CDR1 and CDR2 sequences are MDHEN and SYDVKM. CDR3 loop: CATRGALAWIGYTF. DNA of the CDR3: TGTGCCACCAGGGGGGCCTTAGCTTGGATTGGCTACACCTTC.

Only one count was recorded for this clonotype. Since a much larger clone is just one base distant, this may be a read error. In this CDR3 the conserved last residue, phenylalanine or tryptophan, is missing, so a read error is likely. V gene TRBV27 combines with J gene TRBJ2-1, with 7 bases fitting TRBD2. Germline V gene lookup returns CDR1 MNHEY and CDR2 SMNVEV (reference sequence). The CDR3 spans 15 residues. The CDR3: CASSLSASGYNEQFL. The CDR3 nucleotides are TGTGCCAGCAGTCTATCGGCTAGCGGCTACAATGAGCAGTTCTTA.

At least ten counts were recorded for this clonotype. This chain joins TRBV12-3 or TRBV12-4 and TRBJ2-7, with 9 bases that match TRBD1. With 6 bases clipped from V and 4 bases from J, the junction kept 10 bases outside the gene matches. This CDR3 is 15 amino acids long. The CDR3 DNA sequence: TGTGCCAGCAGGCGGGGACAGGGTAAAGTATACGAGCAGTACTTC. Protein: CASRRGQGKVYEQYF.

V usage is TRBV7-9 and J usage is TRBJ1-1; a possible D gene is TRBD1 (5 bases). CDR1 and CDR2 (germline): SEHNR, FQNEAQ (reference sequence). CDR3 length: 14 residues. Trimming removed 8 bases at V and 4 bases at J, with 17 bases between. The CDR3 DNA reads as TGTGCCAGCCGGCAGATTAAGGGGCGCACTGAAGCTTTCTTT. Its translation: CASRQIKGRTEAFF.

In its sample, this clonotype was seen a few times. This sequence joins TRBV28 and TRBJ1-5; D may be TRBD1 (5 bases). Germline CDR1 and CDR2: MDHEN and SYDVKM. CDR3 size: 16 residues. Trimming shortened V by 2 bases and J by 0 bases, and 11 bases separated the two germline ends. The DNA for the CDR3 is TGTGCCAGCAGTTTAGACAGTGATTATAGCAATCAGCCCCAGCATTTT. Translation gives CASSLDSDYSNQPQHF.

This clonotype has at least ten counts. The V and J genes are TRBV11-2 and TRBJ2-7; D call uncertain. The CDR3 length is 14 residues. The ends were cut back, 1 base at V and 5 bases at J, with 12 bases in the middle. Germline V gene sequence: CDR1 SGHAT, CDR2 FQNNGV. The CDR3 coding sequence is TGTGCCAGCAGCTTAGTTAACAGTCCCCACGAGCAGTACTTC. This encodes CASSLVNSPHEQYF.